One sample yielded the 25 T cell receptor beta chains listed below, sequenced in a study of blood T cells in healthy people across ages. It was with a sample-barcoded 5' primer and a J-beta primer mix that a second PCR of roughly 6 to 12 cycles was run. TCRdb re-called the 5' RACE reads through MiXCR, storing one row per CDR3 protein. The sample comprises about 600,000 distinct CDR3 sequences, roughly 48% of which are singletons, and just under 25% rests with the top ten. Specimen: blood. Source of these receptors: an elderly man in good health.

The V and J genes are TRBV7-9 and TRBJ2-7; D call uncertain. The V end was cut by 4 bases, the J end by 6 bases, with 13 bases between. This CDR3 contains 13 residues. Per germline, CDR1 SEHNR and CDR2 FQNEAQ (reference sequence). The CDR3: CASSSGSPLEQYF. In DNA form, the CDR3 reads TGTGCCAGCAGCTCCGGAAGCCCGCTCGAGCAGTACTTC.

The chain joins TRBV6-5 to TRBJ2-1; TRBD2 might be the D (5 bases). This CDR3 has 14 residues. Germline CDR1 and CDR2: MNHEY and SVGAGI. Deletions cut 2 bases from V and 9 bases from J, with 14 bases between. The chain's CDR3 is CASSYRFEGAEQFF. As DNA, the CDR3 is TGTGCCAGCAGTTACCGTTTTGAGGGTGCTGAGCAGTTCTTC.

This clonotype has more than one count but fewer than ten. The chain employs TRBV12-3 or TRBV12-4 and TRBJ2-3; a weak D match, TRBD1 (5 bases). The germline V and J ends were trimmed by 9 bases and 2 bases, with 15 bases remaining between them. This CDR3 comprises 14 residues. The CDR3 is CASTTVTYTDTQYF. CDR3 bases: TGTGCCAGTACGACAGTTACCTACACAGATACGCAGTATTTT.

V is TRBV27 and J is TRBJ1-6, with D possibly matching TRBD1 (6 bases). Germline loops: CDR1 MNHEY, CDR2 SMNVEV (reference sequence). The V end lost 3 bases, the J end lost 6 bases, and 15 bases lay between the germline ends. This CDR3 is built from 16 residues. CDR3 DNA: TGTGCCAGCAGTTTGGGGGGCGCTGGTCGTAATTCACCCCTCCACTTT. Protein: CASSLGGAGRNSPLHF.

In this sample, this clonotype turned up many times. The chain carries TRBV6-6 and TRBJ1-2, with D unclear. Trimming stripped 0 bases from V and 6 bases from J, with 11 bases between. The length of the CDR3 is 14 residues. Per germline, CDR1 MNHNY and CDR2 SVGAGI (reference sequence). CDR3 nucleotides: TGTGCCAGCAGTTACTCTCAGTTTTCAGATGGCTACACCTTC. This encodes CASSYSQFSDGYTF.

The chain combines TRBV28 with TRBJ2-2, with D perhaps TRBD1 or TRBD2 (5 bases each). This CDR3 spans 15 amino acids. V was trimmed by 7 bases and J by 10 bases, leaving 22 bases between them. CDR1 and CDR2 (germline): MDHEN, SYDVKM. CDR3 coding DNA: TGTGCCAGCATGCCTCACAACTCCGGGACCAAGGAGCTGTTTTTT. Its translation is CASMPHNSGTKELFF. Full variable domain (outside the CDR3, taken from reference TRBV28 and TRBJ2-2): DVKVTQSSRYLVKRTGEKVFLECVQDMDHENMFWYRQDPGLGLRLIYFSYDVKMKEKGDIPEGYSVSREKKERFSLILESASTNQTSMYLCASMPHNSGTKELFFGEGSRLTVL.

The chain joins TRBV20-1 to TRBJ2-4; 7 bases are a match to TRBD1. Germline V gives CDR1 DFQATT, CDR2 SNEGSKA (reference sequence). Trimming took 3 bases from V and 1 from J; bases not matched to a gene: 9. The CDR3 spans 16 residues. The CDR3 DNA sequence: TGCAGTGCTAGCCTCCCCACAGGGGTGGCCAAAAACATTCAGTACTTC. Translation: CSASLPTGVAKNIQYF.

The genes are TRBV4-1 and TRBJ2-5; TRBD2 agrees at 8 bases. The J call may not be correct, given that the DNA end is closer to TRBJ2-7. CDR3 size: 19 residues. Per the germline V gene, CDR1 is MGHRA and CDR2 is YSYEKL. In DNA, the CDR3 is TGCGCCAGCAGCCAAGCCCTTTCTATTCTAGCGGGTACCTCCTACGAGCAGTACTTC. Protein product: CASSQALSILAGTSYEQYF.

Turning to this clonotype: This could be a read error, since a much larger clone is one nucleotide away. In nucleotides, the CDR3 is TGTGCCAGCAGTTACGGGACAGGGGAGGGCGGGCAGTACTTC. This codes for CASSYGTGEGGQYF. The chain joins TRBV6-6 to TRBJ2-5, with TRBD1 matching over 10 bases. V lost 2 bases, J lost 11 bases, and 8 bases stayed unmatched. Germline-derived CDR1 and CDR2 are MNHNY and SVGAGI (reference sequence). The CDR3 runs 14 residues.

A word on this clonotype: An end of the junction differs from the germline gene, which may be a read error. The chain joins TRBV7-9 to TRBJ2-7; maybe TRBD2 (6 bases). In germline, CDR1 is SEHNR, CDR2 FQNEAQ (reference sequence). This CDR3 comprises 16 residues. The CDR3 protein is CAISRDLSGTDYEQYF. The DNA for the CDR3 is TGTGCCATCAGCCGGGACCTTAGCGGCACAGACTACGAGCAGTACTTC.

This clonotype has more than one count but fewer than ten. The rearrangement uses TRBV12-3 or TRBV12-4 and TRBJ2-7; tentative D call: TRBD1 (6 bases). The CDR3 runs 15 residues. The ends were cut back, 6 bases at V and 2 bases at J, with 17 bases in the middle. The CDR3 spells CASRDNRGGAYEQYF. The CDR3, as DNA: TGTGCCAGCAGGGACAATAGAGGGGGAGCCTACGAGCAGTACTTC.

This rearrangement joins TRBV14 to TRBJ2-1; maybe TRBD2 (6 bases). CDR3 length equals 15 residues. Between the trimmed V and J ends, which lost 0 bases and 4 bases, there was a span of 10 bases. Germline V gene sequence: CDR1 SGHDN, CDR2 FVKESK. The CDR3 sequence: CASSQDLARYNEQFF. DNA of the CDR3: TGTGCCAGCAGCCAAGACCTAGCGAGATACAATGAGCAGTTCTTC.

Here the CDR3 DNA reads TGTGCCACCAGCAGAGAAAATGTGGTCGGAAGTGAGCAGTTCTTC. Amino acid sequence: CATSRENVVGSEQFF. The chain joins TRBV15 to TRBJ2-1; D is unclear. With 0 bases removed from V and 9 bases from J, the gap between germline ends came to 15 bases. CDR3 size: 15 residues. The V gene's germline CDR1 is LNHNV and CDR2 YYDKDF (reference sequence).

This clonotype occurred a few times. V is TRBV7-2 and J is TRBJ2-7; D possibly corresponds to TRBD1 (6 bases). V lost 3 bases, J lost 1 base, and 10 bases lay in between. This CDR3 has 14 amino acids. From germline, CDR1 is SGHTA and CDR2 FQGNSA. Here the CDR3 reads CASSLEQGSYEQYF. The CDR3 nucleotides read TGTGCCAGCAGCTTGGAACAGGGATCCTACGAGCAGTACTTC.

This clonotype showed up just a few times. Written as DNA, the CDR3 is TGTGCCAGCAGTACCGGGTGGGGCGGGATGAGGGGCTACGAGCAGTACTTC. Protein product: CASSTGWGGMRGYEQYF. The rearrangement links TRBV28 to TRBJ2-7; a weak D match, TRBD2 (6 bases). Between the trimmed V and J ends, which lost 5 bases and 3 bases, there was a span of 23 bases. This CDR3 has 17 amino acids. The germline gives CDR1 MDHEN, CDR2 SYDVKM. Full variable domain (rest looked up from reference TRBV28 and TRBJ2-7): DVKVTQSSRYLVKRTGEKVFLECVQDMDHENMFWYRQDPGLGLRLIYFSYDVKMKEKGDIPEGYSVSREKKERFSLILESASTNQTSMYLCASSTGWGGMRGYEQYFGPGTRLTVT.

This clonotype was observed once. The chain is built from TRBV20-1 and TRBJ2-5; 14 positions match TRBD2. This CDR3 is built from 15 residues. CDR1 DFQATT and CDR2 SNEGSKA come from the germline V gene (reference sequence). The V and J ends lost 1 base and 7 bases, in that order; junction bases with no gene match: 5. CDR3 loop: CSARARGLAGGTQYF. In nucleotides, the CDR3 is TGCAGTGCTAGAGCCCGAGGACTAGCGGGAGGGACCCAGTACTTC.

This chain connects TRBV10-3 to TRBJ1-5, with 11 bases fitting TRBD1. The CDR3 length is 17 residues. The germline V gene has CDR1 ENHRY and CDR2 SYGVKD. V was clipped by 4 bases and J by 7 bases; unmatched bases: 12. CDR3 nucleotide sequence: TGTGCCATCAGTGCCGGGGACAGGGGGGCAGGAGGGCAGCCCCAGCATTTT. It yields the protein CAISAGDRGAGGQPQHF.

This clonotype was observed a few times. The rearrangement joins TRBV7-8 to TRBJ1-2, with 9 nucleotides matching TRBD1. The junction had 14 bases not matched to a gene; V was cut back by 5 bases and J by 4 bases. CDR3 length: 17 residues. CDR1 and CDR2 (germline): SGHVS, FQNEAQ. The CDR3 nucleotides are TGTGCCAGCAGCCCCGGACAGGGGAATTTTTTTGGCTATGGCTACACCTTC. Translation gives CASSPGQGNFFGYGYTF.

This chain joins TRBV6-1 and TRBJ2-7; 10 bases line up with TRBD1. The CDR3 has 15 residues. V lost 2 bases, J lost 2 bases, and 3 bases stayed unmatched. Germline lookup yields CDR1 MNHNS and CDR2 SASEGT. The CDR3 nucleotides read TGTGCCAGCAGTGAAAGGGACAGGGGAGCCTACGAGCAGTACTTC. Protein sequence: CASSERDRGAYEQYF.

This clonotype was seen only a few times. The chain links TRBV20-1 to TRBJ2-3, with 9 bases aligning to TRBD2. Germline loops: CDR1 DFQATT, CDR2 SNEGSKA (reference sequence). The V and J ends lost 0 bases and 4 bases, in that order; junction bases with no gene match: 8. This CDR3 has 16 amino acids. The CDR3 is CSARDPTSGSSDTQYF. The CDR3 DNA reads as TGCAGTGCTAGAGACCCCACTAGCGGGTCCTCAGATACGCAGTATTTT.

V usage is TRBV25-1 and J usage is TRBJ1-4, with no clear D. CDR3 length: 15 residues. Germline V lookup: CDR1 MGHDK, CDR2 SYGVNS. V was trimmed by 2 bases and J by 3 bases, leaving 10 bases between them. CDR3 sequence: CASSEQGPSNEKLFF. The CDR3 nucleotides are TGTGCCAGCAGTGAACAAGGACCTTCTAATGAAAAACTGTTTTTT.

This clonotype was detected once. CDR3 DNA: TGCGCCAGCAGCCAAGATCTGAAGTCTGGGGCCAACGTCCTGACTTTC. Protein product: CASSQDLKSGANVLTF. The chain uses TRBV4-1 and TRBJ2-6; no definite D call. Germline-derived CDR1 and CDR2 are MGHRA and YSYEKL. This CDR3 is built from 16 residues. Trimming stripped 0 bases from V and 1 base from J, with 7 bases between.

The genes are TRBV12-3 or TRBV12-4 and TRBJ2-1; no firm D call. The CDR3 consists of 14 residues. V lost 3 bases and J lost 4, with 10 bases in between. The CDR3 region is CASSFNAGYNEQFF. For the CDR3, the DNA is TGTGCCAGCAGTTTCAACGCCGGGTACAATGAGCAGTTCTTC.

The chain links TRBV12-3 or TRBV12-4 to TRBJ1-1; tentative D call: TRBD1 (6 bases). The length of the CDR3 is 14 residues. Trimming cost V 6 bases and J 4 bases, with 15 bases left between them. Here the CDR3 reads CASSRTRGGTEAFF. As DNA, the CDR3 is TGTGCCAGCAGCCGGACGAGGGGGGGCACTGAAGCTTTCTTT.

The CDR3, as DNA: TGTGCCAGCAGTGAGAGTCCGGGTTCCAATCAGCCCCAGCATTTT. As protein: CASSESPGSNQPQHF. The chain uses TRBV6-4 and TRBJ1-5; no definite D call. Germline loops: CDR1 MRHNA, CDR2 SNTAGT. CDR3 length equals 15 residues. Trimming took off 3 bases at V and 3 bases at J, with 12 bases between the two ends.